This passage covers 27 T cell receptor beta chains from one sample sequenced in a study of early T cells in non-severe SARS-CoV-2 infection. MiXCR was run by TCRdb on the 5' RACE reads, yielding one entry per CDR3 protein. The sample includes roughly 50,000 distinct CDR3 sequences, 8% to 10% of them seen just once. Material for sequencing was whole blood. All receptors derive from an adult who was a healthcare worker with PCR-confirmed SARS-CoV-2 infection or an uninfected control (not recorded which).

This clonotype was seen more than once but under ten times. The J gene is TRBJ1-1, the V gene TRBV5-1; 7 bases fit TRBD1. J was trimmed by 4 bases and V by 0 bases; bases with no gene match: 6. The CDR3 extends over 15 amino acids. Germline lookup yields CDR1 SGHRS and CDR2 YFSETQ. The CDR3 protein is CASSLDWGDSTEAFF. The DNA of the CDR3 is TGCGCCAGCAGCTTGGATTGGGGGGACAGCACTGAAGCTTTCTTT.

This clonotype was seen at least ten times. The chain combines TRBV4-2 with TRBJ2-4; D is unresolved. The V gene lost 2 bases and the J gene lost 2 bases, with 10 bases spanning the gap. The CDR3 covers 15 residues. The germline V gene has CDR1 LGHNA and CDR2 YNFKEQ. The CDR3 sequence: CASSQSRTSKNIQYF. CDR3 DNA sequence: TGTGCCAGCAGCCAAAGTCGGACCTCCAAAAACATTCAGTACTTC.

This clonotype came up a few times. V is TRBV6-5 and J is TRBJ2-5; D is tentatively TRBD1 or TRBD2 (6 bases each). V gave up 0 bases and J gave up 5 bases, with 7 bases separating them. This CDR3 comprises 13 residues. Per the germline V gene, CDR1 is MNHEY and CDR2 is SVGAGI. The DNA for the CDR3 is TGTGCCAGCAGTTACTCAGGGGGGGAGACCCAGTACTTC. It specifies CASSYSGGETQYF.

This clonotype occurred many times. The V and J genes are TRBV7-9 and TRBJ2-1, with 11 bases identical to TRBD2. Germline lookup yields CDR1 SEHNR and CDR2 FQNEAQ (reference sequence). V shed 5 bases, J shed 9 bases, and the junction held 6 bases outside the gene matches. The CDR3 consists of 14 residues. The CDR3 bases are TGTGCCAGCAGCCTCACTAGCGGGAGAGGTGAGCAGTTCTTC. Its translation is CASSLTSGRGEQFF.

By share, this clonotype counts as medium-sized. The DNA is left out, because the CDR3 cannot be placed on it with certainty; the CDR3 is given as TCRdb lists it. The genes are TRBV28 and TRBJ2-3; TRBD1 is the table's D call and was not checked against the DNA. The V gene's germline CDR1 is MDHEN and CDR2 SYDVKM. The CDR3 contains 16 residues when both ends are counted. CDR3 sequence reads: CASSSSGQGNADTQYF.

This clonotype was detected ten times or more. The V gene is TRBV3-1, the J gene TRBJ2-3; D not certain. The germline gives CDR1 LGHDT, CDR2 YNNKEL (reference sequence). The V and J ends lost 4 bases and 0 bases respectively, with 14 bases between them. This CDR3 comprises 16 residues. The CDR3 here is CASSPLGEESTDTQYF. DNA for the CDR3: TGTGCCAGCAGCCCCCTAGGCGAGGAAAGCACAGATACGCAGTATTTT.

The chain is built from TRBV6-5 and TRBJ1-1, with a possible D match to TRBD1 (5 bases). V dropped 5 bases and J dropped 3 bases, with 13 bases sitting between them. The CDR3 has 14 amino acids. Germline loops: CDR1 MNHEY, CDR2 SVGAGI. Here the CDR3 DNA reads TGTGCCAGCAGTGCCCTCCCCAGGGACACTGAAGCTTTCTTT. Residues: CASSALPRDTEAFF.

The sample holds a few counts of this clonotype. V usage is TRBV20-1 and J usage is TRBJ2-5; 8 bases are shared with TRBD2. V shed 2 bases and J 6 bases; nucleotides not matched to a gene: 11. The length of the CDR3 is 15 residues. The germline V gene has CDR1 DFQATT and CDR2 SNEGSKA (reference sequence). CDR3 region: CSARTGGGATQTQYF. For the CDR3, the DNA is TGCAGTGCTAGAACGGGAGGGGGAGCCACCCAGACCCAGTACTTC.

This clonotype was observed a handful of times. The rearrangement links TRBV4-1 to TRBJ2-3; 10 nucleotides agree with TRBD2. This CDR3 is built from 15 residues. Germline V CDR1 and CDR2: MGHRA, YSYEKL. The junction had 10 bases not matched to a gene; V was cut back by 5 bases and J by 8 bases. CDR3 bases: TGCGCCAGCAGCTTCCTAGCGGGGGCAGTGGGTACGCAGTATTTT. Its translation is CASSFLAGAVGTQYF.

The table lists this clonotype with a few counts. The CDR3, as DNA: TGTGCCAGCAGCTTTGTGGGGCGAAAGAACACTGAAGCTTTCTTT. Protein sequence: CASSFVGRKNTEAFF. The V and J genes are TRBV7-9 and TRBJ1-1, with a weak D call TRBD1 (5 bases). CDR1 is SEHNR and CDR2 is FQNEAQ in the germline V gene (reference sequence). V was shortened by 3 bases and J by 1 base, with 12 bases between the two germline ends. The CDR3 runs 15 residues.

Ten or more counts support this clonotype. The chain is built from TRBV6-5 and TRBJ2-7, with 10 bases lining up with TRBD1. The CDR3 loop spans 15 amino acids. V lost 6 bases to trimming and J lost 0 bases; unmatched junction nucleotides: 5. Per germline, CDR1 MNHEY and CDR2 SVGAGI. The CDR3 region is CASSPTGGHSYEQYF. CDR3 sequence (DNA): TGTGCCAGCAGCCCGACAGGGGGCCACTCCTACGAGCAGTACTTC.

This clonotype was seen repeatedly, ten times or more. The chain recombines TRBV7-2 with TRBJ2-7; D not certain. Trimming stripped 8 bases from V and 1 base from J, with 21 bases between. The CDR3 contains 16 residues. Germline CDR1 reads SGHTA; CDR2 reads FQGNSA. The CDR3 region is CASVQGPGRASYEQYF. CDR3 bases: TGTGCCAGCGTCCAAGGCCCAGGTCGGGCATCCTACGAGCAGTACTTC.

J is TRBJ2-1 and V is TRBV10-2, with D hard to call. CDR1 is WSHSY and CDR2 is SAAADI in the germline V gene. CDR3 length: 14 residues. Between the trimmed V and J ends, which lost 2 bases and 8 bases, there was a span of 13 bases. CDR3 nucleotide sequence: TGCGCCAGCAGTGAGGAATTTGGAGAGGATGAGCAGTTCTTC. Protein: CASSEEFGEDEQFF.

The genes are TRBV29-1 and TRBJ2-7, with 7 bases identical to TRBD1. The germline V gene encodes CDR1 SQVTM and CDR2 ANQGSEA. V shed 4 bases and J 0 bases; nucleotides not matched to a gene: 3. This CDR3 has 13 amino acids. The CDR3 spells CSVGQGFSYEQYF. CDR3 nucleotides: TGCAGCGTTGGACAGGGTTTCTCCTACGAGCAGTACTTC.

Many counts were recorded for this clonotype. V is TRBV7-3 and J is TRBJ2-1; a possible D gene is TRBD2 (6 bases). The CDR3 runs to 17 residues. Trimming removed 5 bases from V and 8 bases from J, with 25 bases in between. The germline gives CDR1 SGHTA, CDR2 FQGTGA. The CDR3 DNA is TGTGCCAGCAGCCTCACAAGCGGGCCCACACGTGTGCATGAGCAGTTCTTC. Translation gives CASSLTSGPTRVHEQFF.

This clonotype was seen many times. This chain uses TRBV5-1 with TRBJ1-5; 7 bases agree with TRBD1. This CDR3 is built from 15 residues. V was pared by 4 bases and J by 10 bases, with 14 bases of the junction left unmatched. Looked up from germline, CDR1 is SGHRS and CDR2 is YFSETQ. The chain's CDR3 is CASSTGDSQKGPQHF. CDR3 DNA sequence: TGCGCCAGCAGCACGGGGGACAGTCAAAAGGGACCCCAGCATTTT.

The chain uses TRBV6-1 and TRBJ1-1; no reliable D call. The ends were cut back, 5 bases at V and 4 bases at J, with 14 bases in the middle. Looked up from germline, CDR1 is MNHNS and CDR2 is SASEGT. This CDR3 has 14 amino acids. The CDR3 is CASSPEGAGTEAFF. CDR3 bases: TGTGCCAGCAGTCCGGAGGGCGCGGGCACTGAAGCTTTCTTT.

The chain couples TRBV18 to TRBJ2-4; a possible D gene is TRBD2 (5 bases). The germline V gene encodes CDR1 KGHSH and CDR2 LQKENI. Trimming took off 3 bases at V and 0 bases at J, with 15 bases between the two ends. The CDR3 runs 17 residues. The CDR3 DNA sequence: TGTGCCAGCTCACCCCCCGTGGGAGTTTCAGCCAAAAACATTCAGTACTTC. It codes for CASSPPVGVSAKNIQYF.

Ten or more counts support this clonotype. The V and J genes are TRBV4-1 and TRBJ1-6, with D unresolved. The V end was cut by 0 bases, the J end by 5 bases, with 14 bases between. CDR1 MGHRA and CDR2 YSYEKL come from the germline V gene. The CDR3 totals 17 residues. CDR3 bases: TGCGCCAGCAGCCAAGATCCCCCAGGCAGCAATAATTCACCCCTCCACTTT. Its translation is CASSQDPPGSNNSPLHF.

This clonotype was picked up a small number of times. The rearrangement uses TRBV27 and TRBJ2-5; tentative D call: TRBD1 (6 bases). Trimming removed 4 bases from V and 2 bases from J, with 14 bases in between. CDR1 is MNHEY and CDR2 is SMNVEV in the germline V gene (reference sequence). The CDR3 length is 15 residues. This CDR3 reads CASSSRTESQETQYF. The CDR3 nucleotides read TGTGCCAGCAGTTCGCGGACAGAGAGTCAAGAGACCCAGTACTTC.

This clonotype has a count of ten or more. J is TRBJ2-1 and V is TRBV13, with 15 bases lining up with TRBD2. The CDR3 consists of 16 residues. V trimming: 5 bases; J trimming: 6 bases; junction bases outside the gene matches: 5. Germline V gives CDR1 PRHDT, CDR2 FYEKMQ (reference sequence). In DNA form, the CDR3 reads TGTGCCAGCAGCACCGAGGGACTAGCGGGAGGCAATGAGCAGTTCTTC. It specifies CASSTEGLAGGNEQFF. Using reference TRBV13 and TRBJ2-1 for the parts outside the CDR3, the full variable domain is AAGVIQSPRHLIKEKRETATLKCYPIPRHDTVYWYQQGPGQDPQFLISFYEKMQSDKGSIPDRFSAQQFSDYHSELNMSSLELGDSALYFCASSTEGLAGGNEQFFGPGTRLTVL.

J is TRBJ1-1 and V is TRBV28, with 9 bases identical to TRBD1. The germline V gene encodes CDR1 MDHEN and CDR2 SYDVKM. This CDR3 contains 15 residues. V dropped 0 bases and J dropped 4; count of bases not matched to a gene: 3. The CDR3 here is CASSLWGQGPTEAFF. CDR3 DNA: TGTGCCAGCAGTTTATGGGGACAGGGACCCACTGAAGCTTTCTTT.

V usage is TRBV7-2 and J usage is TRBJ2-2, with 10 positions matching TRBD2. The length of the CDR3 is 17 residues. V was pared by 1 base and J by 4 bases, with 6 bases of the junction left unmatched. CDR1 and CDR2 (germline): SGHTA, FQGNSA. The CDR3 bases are TGTGCCAGCAGCTTAGATGGCCTAGCGGGGGCCACCGGGGAGCTGTTTTTT. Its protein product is CASSLDGLAGATGELFF.

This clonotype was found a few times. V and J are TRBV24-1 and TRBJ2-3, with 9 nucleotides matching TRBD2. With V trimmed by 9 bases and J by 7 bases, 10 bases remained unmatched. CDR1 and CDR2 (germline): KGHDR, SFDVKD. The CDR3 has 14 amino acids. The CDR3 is CATEGREGTNTQYF. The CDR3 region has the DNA TGTGCCACCGAAGGGCGGGAGGGCACCAATACGCAGTATTTT.

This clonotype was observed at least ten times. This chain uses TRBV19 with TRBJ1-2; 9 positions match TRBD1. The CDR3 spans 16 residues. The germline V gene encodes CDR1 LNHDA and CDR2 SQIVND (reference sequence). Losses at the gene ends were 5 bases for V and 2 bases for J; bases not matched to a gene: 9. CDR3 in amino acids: CASSPGTGRANYGYTF. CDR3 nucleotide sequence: TGTGCCAGTAGTCCTGGGACAGGGCGGGCCAACTATGGCTACACCTTC.

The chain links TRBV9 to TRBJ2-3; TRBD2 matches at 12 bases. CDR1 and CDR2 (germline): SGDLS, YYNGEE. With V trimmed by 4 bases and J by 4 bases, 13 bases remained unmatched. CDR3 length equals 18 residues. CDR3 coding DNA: TGTGCCAGCAGCCCAGGCATGACTAGCGGGGGAAGCTCAGATACGCAGTATTTT. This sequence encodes CASSPGMTSGGSSDTQYF.

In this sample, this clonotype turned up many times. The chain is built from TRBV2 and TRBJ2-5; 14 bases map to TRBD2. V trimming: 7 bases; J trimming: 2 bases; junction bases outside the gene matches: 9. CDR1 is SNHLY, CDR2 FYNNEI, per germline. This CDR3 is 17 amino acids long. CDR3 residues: CASTGLAGVGRQETQYF. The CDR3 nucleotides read TGTGCCAGCACGGGACTAGCGGGAGTGGGGCGGCAAGAGACCCAGTACTTC.